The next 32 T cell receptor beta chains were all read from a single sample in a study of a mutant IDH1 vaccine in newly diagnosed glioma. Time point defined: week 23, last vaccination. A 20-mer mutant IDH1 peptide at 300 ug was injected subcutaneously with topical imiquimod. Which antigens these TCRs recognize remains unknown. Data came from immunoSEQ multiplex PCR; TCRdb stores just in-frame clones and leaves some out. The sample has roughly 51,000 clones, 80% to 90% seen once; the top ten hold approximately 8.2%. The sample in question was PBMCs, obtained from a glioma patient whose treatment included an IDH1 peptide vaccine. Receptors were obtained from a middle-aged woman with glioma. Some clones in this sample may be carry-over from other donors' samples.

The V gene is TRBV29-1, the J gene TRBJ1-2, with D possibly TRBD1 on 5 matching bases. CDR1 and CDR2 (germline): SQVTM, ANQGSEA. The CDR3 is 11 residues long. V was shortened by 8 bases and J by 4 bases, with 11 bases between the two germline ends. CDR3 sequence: CSFGGGYGYTF. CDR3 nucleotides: TGCAGCTTCGGGGGGGGCTATGGCTACACCTTC.

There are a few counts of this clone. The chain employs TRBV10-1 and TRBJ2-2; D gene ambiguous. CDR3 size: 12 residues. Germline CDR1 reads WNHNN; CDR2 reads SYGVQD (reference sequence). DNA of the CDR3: TGCGCTCCTAGTGGCGGCACCGGGGAGCTGTTTTTT. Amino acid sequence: CAPSGGTGELFF.

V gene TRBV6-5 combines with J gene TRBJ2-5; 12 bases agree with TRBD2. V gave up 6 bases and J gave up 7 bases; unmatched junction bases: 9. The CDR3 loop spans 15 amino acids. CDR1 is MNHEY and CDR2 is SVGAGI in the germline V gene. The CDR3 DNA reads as TGTGCCAGCAGACTGGGACTAGCGGGTCCCATGACCCAGTACTTC. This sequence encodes CASRLGLAGPMTQYF.

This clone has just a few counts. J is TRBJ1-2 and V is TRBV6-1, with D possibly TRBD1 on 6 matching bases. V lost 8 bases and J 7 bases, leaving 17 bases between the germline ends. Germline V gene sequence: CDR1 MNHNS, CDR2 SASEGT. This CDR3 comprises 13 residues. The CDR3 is CASSQGSTRGYTF. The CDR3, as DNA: TGTGCCAGCTCCCAGGGGAGTACCCGTGGCTACACCTTC.

This CDR3 reads CASSTGTGGSPLHF. The CDR3 coding sequence is TGTGCCTCATCCACCGGGACAGGGGGCTCACCCCTCCACTTT. J is TRBJ1-6 and V is TRBV30; TRBD1 agrees at 12 bases. Germline values: CDR1 GTSNPN, CDR2 SVGIG (reference sequence). V shed 7 bases and J 10 bases; nucleotides not matched to a gene: 8. This CDR3 contains 14 residues.

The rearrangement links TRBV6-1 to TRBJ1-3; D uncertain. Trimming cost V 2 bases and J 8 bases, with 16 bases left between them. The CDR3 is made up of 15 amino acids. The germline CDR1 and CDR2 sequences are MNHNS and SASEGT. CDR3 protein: CASSEKFGEADTIYF. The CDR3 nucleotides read TGTGCCAGCAGTGAAAAATTCGGGGAGGCAGACACCATATATTTT.

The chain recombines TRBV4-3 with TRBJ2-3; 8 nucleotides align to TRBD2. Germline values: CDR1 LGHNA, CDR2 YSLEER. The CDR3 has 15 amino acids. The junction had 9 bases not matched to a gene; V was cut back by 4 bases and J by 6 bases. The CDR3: CASSRGSGGRDTQYF. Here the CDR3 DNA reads TGCGCCAGCAGCCGGGGCAGCGGGGGAAGGGATACGCAGTATTTT.

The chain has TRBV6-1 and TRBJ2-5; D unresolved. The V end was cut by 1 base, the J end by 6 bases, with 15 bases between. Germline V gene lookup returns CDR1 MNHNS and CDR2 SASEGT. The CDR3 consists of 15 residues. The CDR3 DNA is TGTGCCAGCAGTGAAGAAGGCTGGCCGGACCAGACCCAGTACTTC. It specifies CASSEEGWPDQTQYF.

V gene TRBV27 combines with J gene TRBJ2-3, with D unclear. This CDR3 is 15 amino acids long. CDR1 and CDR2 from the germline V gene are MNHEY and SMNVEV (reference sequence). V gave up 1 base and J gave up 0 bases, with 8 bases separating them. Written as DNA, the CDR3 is TGTGCCAGCAGTTTATTCGGTATTAGCACAGATACGCAGTATTTT. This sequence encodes CASSLFGISTDTQYF.

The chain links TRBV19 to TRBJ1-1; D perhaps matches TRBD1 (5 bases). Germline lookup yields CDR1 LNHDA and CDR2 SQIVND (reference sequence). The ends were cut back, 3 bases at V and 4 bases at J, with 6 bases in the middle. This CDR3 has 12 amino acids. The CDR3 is CASSIGATEAFF. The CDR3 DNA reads TGTGCCAGTAGTATCGGGGCCACTGAAGCTTTCTTT.

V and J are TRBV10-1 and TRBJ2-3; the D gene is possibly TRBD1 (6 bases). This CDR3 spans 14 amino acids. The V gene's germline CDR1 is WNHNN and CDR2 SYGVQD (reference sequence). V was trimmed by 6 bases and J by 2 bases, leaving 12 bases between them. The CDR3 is CASSRGLVTDTQYF. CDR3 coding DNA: TGCGCCAGCAGCAGGGGTCTGGTCACAGATACGCAGTATTTT.

The CDR3 here is CASSPRLDSPIYGYTF. The CDR3 bases are TGCGCCAGCAGCCCAAGACTGGACAGCCCTATCTATGGCTACACCTTC. J is TRBJ1-2 and V is TRBV4-1; perhaps TRBD1 as D (6 bases). Germline-derived CDR1 and CDR2 are MGHRA and YSYEKL. CDR3 size: 16 residues. Trimming took off 4 bases at V and 4 bases at J, with 19 bases between the two ends.

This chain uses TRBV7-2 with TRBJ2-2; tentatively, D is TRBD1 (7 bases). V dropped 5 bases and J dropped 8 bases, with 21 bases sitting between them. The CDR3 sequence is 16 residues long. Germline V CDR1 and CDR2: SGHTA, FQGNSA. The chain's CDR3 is CASSPQAAGTVGELFF. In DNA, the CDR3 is TGTGCCAGCAGCCCCCAGGCCGCGGGGACAGTTGGGGAGCTGTTTTTT.

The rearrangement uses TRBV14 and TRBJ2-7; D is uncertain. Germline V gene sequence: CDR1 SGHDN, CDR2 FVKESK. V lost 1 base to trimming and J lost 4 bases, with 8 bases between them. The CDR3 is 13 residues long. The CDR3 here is CASSQGGFYEQYF. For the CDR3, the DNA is TGTGCCAGCAGCCAAGGAGGCTTTTACGAGCAGTACTTC.

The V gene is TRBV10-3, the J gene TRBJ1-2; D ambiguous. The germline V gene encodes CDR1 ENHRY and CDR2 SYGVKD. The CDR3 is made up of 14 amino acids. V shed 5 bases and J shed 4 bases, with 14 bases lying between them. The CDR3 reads CAISSEKTLYGYTF. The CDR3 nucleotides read TGTGCCATCAGTTCAGAGAAGACCCTCTATGGCTACACCTTC.

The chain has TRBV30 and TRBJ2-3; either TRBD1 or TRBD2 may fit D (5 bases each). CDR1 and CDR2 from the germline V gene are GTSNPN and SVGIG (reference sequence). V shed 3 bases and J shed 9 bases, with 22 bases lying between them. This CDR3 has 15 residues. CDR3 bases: TGTGCCTGGAGCGTAACGATGGTGGGGGTCGCGACGCAGTATTTT. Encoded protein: CAWSVTMVGVATQYF.

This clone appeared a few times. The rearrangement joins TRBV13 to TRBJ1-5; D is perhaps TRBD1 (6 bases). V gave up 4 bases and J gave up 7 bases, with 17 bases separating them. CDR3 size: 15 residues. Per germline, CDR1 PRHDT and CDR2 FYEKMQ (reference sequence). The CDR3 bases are TGTGCCAGCAGCTCCCGGGGGCAGGGTGGGCAGCCCCAGCATTTT. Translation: CASSSRGQGGQPQHF.

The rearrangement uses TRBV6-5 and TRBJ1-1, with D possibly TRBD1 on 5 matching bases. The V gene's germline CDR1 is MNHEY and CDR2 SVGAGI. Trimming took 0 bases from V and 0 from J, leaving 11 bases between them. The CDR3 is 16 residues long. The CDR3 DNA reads TGTGCCAGCAGTTACTCAGCAGGGACCATGAACACTGAAGCTTTCTTT. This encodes CASSYSAGTMNTEAFF.

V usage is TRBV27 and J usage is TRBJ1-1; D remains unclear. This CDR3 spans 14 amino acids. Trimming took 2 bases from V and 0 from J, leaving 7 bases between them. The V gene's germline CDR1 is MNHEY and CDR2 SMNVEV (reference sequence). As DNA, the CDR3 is TGTGCCAGCAGTTTAGTCGGAATGAACACTGAAGCTTTCTTT. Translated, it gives CASSLVGMNTEAFF.

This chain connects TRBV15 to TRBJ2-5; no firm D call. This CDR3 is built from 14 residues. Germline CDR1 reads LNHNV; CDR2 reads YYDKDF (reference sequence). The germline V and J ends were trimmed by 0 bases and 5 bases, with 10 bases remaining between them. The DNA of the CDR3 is TGTGCCACCAGCAGAGATCGGGCATCCGAGACCCAGTACTTC. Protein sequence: CATSRDRASETQYF.

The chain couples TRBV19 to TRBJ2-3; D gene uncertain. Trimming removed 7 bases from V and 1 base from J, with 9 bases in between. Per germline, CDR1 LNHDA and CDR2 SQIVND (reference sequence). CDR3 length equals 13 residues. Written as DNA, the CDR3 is TGTGCCAGTAAGACCAGTGGCACAGATACGCAGTATTTT. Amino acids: CASKTSGTDTQYF.

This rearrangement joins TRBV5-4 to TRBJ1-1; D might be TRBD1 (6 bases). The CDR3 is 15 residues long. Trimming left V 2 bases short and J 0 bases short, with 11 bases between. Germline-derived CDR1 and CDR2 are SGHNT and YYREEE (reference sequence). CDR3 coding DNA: TGTGCCAGCAGCTTCGGACAGCTCATGAACACTGAAGCTTTCTTT. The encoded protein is CASSFGQLMNTEAFF.

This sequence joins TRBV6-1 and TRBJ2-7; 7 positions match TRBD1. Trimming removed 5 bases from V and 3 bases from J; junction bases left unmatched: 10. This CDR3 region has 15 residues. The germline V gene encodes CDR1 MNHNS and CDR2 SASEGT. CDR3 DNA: TGTGCCAGCAGTCCGTCCGGGACAGCCTACTACGAGCAGTACTTC. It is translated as CASSPSGTAYYEQYF.

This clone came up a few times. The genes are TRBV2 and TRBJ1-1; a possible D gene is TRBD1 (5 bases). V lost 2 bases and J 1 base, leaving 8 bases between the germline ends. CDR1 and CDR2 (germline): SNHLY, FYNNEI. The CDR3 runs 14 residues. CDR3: CASSEPTGNTEAFF. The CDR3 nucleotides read TGTGCCAGCAGTGAACCCACAGGGAACACTGAAGCTTTCTTT.

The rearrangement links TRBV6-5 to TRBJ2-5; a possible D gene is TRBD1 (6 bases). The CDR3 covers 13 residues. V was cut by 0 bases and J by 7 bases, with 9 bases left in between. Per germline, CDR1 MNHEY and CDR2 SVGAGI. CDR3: CASSYSLGGTQYF. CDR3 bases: TGTGCCAGCAGTTACTCATTAGGGGGGACCCAGTACTTC.

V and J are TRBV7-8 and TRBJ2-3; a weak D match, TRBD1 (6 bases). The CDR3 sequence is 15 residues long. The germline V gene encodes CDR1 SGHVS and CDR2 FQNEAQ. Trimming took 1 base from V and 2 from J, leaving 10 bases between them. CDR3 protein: CASSLVQGVTDTQYF. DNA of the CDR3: TGTGCCAGCAGCTTAGTACAGGGAGTCACAGATACGCAGTATTTT.

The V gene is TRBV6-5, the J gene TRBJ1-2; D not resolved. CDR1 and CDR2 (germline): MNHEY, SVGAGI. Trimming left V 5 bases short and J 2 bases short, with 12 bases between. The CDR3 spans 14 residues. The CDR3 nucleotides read TGTGCCAGCAGTGAAGTTGGCGGAAACTATGGCTACACCTTC. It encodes CASSEVGGNYGYTF.

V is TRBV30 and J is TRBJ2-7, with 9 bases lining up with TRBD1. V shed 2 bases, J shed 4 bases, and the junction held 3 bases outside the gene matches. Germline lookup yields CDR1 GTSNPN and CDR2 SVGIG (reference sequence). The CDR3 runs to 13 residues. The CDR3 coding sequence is TGTGCCTGGAGTAGACAGGGGGTATACGAGCAGTACTTC. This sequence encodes CAWSRQGVYEQYF.

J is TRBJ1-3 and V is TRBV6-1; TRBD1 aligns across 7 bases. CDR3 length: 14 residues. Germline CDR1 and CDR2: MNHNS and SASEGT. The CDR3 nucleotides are TGTGCAATTTCCGTAGGGGGCGGTGGAAACACCATATATTTT. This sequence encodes CAISVGGGGNTIYF.

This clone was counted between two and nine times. CDR3 residues: CASRGGKRQEAFF. The CDR3 region has the DNA TGTGCCAGCAGGGGGGGGAAGAGGCAAGAAGCTTTCTTT. The gene calls are TRBV6-1 and TRBJ1-1; perhaps TRBD1 as D (5 bases). This CDR3 has 13 residues. Trimming cost V 6 bases and J 8 bases, with 16 bases left between them. The germline gives CDR1 MNHNS, CDR2 SASEGT.

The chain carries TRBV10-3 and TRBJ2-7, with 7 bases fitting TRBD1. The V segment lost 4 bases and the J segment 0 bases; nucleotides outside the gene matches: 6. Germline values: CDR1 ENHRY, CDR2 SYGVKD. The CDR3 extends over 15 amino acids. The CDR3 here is CAISGGQRRSYEQYF. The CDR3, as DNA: TGTGCCATCAGTGGGGGACAGAGACGCTCCTACGAGCAGTACTTC.

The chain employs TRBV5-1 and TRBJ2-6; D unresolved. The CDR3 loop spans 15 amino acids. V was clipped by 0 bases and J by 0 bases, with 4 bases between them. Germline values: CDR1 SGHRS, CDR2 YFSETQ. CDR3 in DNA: TGCGCCAGCAGCTTGGGTCCCTCTGGGGCCAACGTCCTGACTTTC. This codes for CASSLGPSGANVLTF. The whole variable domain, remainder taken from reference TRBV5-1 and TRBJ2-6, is KAGVTQTPRYLIKTRGQQVTLSCSPISGHRSVSWYQQTPGQGLQFLFEYFSETQRNKGNFPGRFSGRQFSNSRSEMNVSTLELGDSALYLCASSLGPSGANVLTFGAGSRLTVL.